Below are 21 T cell receptor beta chains sequenced from a single sample in a study of CD8 T cells in ankylosing spondylitis. The study, taken as a whole, reports: What appeared characteristic of ankylosing spondylitis blood was a TCR beta motif of fewer than ten highly homologous variants.

From the 5' RACE reads, TCRdb called clonotypes with MiXCR, one entry per CDR3 protein. The data contain roughly 450,000 distinct CDR3 sequences, about 24% of them singletons. These receptors' targets are unknown. The material sequenced was blood, either unsorted or a sorted T cell fraction (not recorded which). The receptor source for this set is a male donor with ankylosing spondylitis.

This chain joins TRBV20-1 and TRBJ1-5, with 10 bases matching TRBD1. Losses at the gene ends were 2 bases for V and 9 bases for J; bases not matched to a gene: 10. The CDR3 extends over 15 amino acids. Germline CDR1 reads DFQATT; CDR2 reads SNEGSKA (reference sequence). The CDR3 DNA reads as TGCAGTGCTAGACCACGGGACAGGGGTTATCGGCCCCAGCATTTT. Its protein product is CSARPRDRGYRPQHF.

This chain connects TRBV19 to TRBJ1-3; D unclear. The CDR3 spans 14 residues. V dropped 7 bases and J dropped 0 bases, with 10 bases sitting between them. Germline values: CDR1 LNHDA, CDR2 SQIVND (reference sequence). The CDR3 region is CASTPRLSGNTIYF. The CDR3 coding sequence is TGTGCCAGTACCCCGCGCCTCTCTGGAAACACCATATATTTT.

This clonotype was seen only a few times. This chain connects TRBV29-1 to TRBJ2-3; TRBD1 might be the D (5 bases). The CDR3 spans 15 residues. The germline CDR1 and CDR2 sequences are SQVTM and ANQGSEA. The V end was cut by 1 base, the J end by 0 bases, with 11 bases between. CDR3 protein: CSVEAPDTSTDTQYF. The CDR3 DNA is TGCAGCGTTGAAGCCCCGGACACGAGCACAGATACGCAGTATTTT.

This clonotype occurred a few times. The V and J genes are TRBV5-1 and TRBJ2-7, with D perhaps TRBD1 (6 bases). V lost 4 bases and J 5 bases, leaving 16 bases between the germline ends. The germline V gene has CDR1 SGHRS and CDR2 YFSETQ. The length of the CDR3 is 14 residues. CDR3 residues: CASSAGTTNNEQYF. CDR3 DNA sequence: TGCGCCAGCAGCGCCGGGACAACAAATAACGAGCAGTACTTC.

The chain combines TRBV5-1 with TRBJ2-1; D is unclear. From germline, CDR1 is SGHRS and CDR2 YFSETQ. With 4 bases removed from V and 0 bases from J, the gap between germline ends came to 11 bases. This CDR3 contains 15 residues. The CDR3: CASSARQDSYNEQFF. CDR3 DNA: TGCGCCAGCAGCGCTCGGCAGGACTCCTACAATGAGCAGTTCTTC.

This clonotype was seen a handful of times. V is TRBV28 and J is TRBJ2-1; D is possibly TRBD2 (6 bases). From germline, CDR1 is MDHEN and CDR2 SYDVKM. The V end was cut by 1 base, the J end by 2 bases, with 9 bases between. The CDR3 is 15 residues long. The CDR3 loop reads CASSLYGGTYNEQFF. In DNA, the CDR3 is TGTGCCAGCAGTTTATACGGGGGAACCTACAATGAGCAGTTCTTC.

This clonotype was counted between two and nine times. The rearrangement uses TRBV20-1 and TRBJ2-1; D perhaps matches TRBD2 (6 bases). Trimming cost V 1 base and J 4 bases, with 8 bases left between them. The CDR3 covers 13 residues. Germline V gene data show CDR1 as DFQATT and CDR2 as SNEGSKA (reference sequence). CDR3 loop: CSARAGLYNEQFF. In nucleotides, the CDR3 is TGCAGTGCTAGAGCGGGACTGTACAATGAGCAGTTCTTC.

CDR3 nucleotide sequence: TGTGCCAGCAGCCGGAGGGGACTAGCGGAGAGCTCCTACGAGCAGTACTTC. It encodes CASSRRGLAESSYEQYF. V usage is TRBV3-1 and J usage is TRBJ2-7, with 11 bases identical to TRBD2. Germline CDR1 reads LGHDT; CDR2 reads YNNKEL (reference sequence). The CDR3 length is 17 residues. V lost 4 bases and J lost 0; bases outside the gene matches: 8.

This clonotype was seen a few times. The rearrangement joins TRBV3-1 to TRBJ2-1; D not resolved. V was pared by 4 bases and J by 0 bases, with 13 bases between. The CDR3 contains 16 residues. Germline lookup yields CDR1 LGHDT and CDR2 YNNKEL (reference sequence). CDR3 in amino acids: CASSLDPKSSYNEQFF. CDR3 bases: TGTGCCAGCAGCCTAGATCCGAAGAGCTCCTACAATGAGCAGTTCTTC.

This clonotype showed up many times. J is TRBJ2-2 and V is TRBV10-2; 8 nucleotides match TRBD2. V dropped 8 bases and J dropped 10; count of bases not matched to a gene: 12. Germline assignment: CDR1 WSHSY and CDR2 SAAADI. This CDR3 region has 14 residues. The CDR3 is CASVLAAGRMELFF. DNA for the CDR3: TGCGCCAGCGTACTAGCGGCCGGGCGGATGGAGCTGTTTTTT.

The rearrangement uses TRBV6-2 or TRBV6-3 and TRBJ2-3; D might be TRBD2 (6 bases). CDR1 and CDR2 (germline): MNHEY, SVGEGT. V was trimmed by 5 bases and J by 8 bases, leaving 11 bases between them. The CDR3 has 12 amino acids. The DNA of the CDR3 is TGTGCCAGCAGTATCGGGGGAGGTACGCAGTATTTT. Its protein is CASSIGGGTQYF.

This clonotype has just a few counts. This chain joins TRBV20-1 and TRBJ2-1; D unclear. The V and J ends lost 1 base and 0 bases respectively, with 10 bases between them. This CDR3 has 15 residues. Germline CDR1 and CDR2: DFQATT and SNEGSKA (reference sequence). The CDR3 loop reads CSARGARSSYNEQFF. For the CDR3, the DNA is TGCAGTGCTAGAGGTGCGAGAAGCTCCTACAATGAGCAGTTCTTC.

This sequence joins TRBV2 and TRBJ1-4; D perhaps matches TRBD1 (5 bases). This CDR3 comprises 14 residues. In germline, CDR1 is SNHLY, CDR2 FYNNEI. Deletions cut 8 bases from V and 5 bases from J, with 15 bases between. CDR3 bases: TGTGCCAGCGAACAATGGGGGGGAAATGAAAAACTGTTTTTT. This codes for CASEQWGGNEKLFF.

This chain joins TRBV6-1 and TRBJ2-7; the match to TRBD1 covers 10 bases. V dropped 2 bases and J dropped 13; count of bases not matched to a gene: 17. In germline, CDR1 is MNHNS, CDR2 SASEGT. CDR3 size: 16 residues. Here the CDR3 reads CASSESGGSGDRGVYF. CDR3 coding DNA: TGTGCCAGCAGTGAATCTGGGGGATCGGGGGACAGGGGAGTCTACTTC.

The chain couples TRBV11-2 to TRBJ2-1, with 9 bases lining up with TRBD2. The CDR3 is 18 residues long. Germline V gene sequence: CDR1 SGHAT, CDR2 FQNNGV. V shed 0 bases and J 4 bases; nucleotides not matched to a gene: 10. This CDR3 is CASSLEWGGTSRYNEQFF. Here the CDR3 DNA reads TGTGCCAGCAGCTTAGAATGGGGTGGGACTAGCCGATACAATGAGCAGTTCTTC. Looking up the rest from reference TRBV11-2 and TRBJ2-1 gives the full variable domain: EAGVAQSPRYKIIEKRQSVAFWCNPISGHATLYWYQQILGQGPKLLIQFQNNGVVDDSQLPKDRFSAERLKGVDSTLKIQPAKLEDSAVYLCASSLEWGGTSRYNEQFFGPGTRLTVL.

The J gene is TRBJ2-3, the V gene TRBV5-6; TRBD2 agrees at 10 bases. V lost 1 base, J lost 4 bases, and 9 bases stayed unmatched. Germline CDR1 is SGHDT and CDR2 is YYEEEE. This CDR3 is built from 17 residues. The CDR3 DNA reads TGTGCCAGCAGCTTGACTAGCGGGACTTTTAGGGCAGATACGCAGTATTTT. It codes for CASSLTSGTFRADTQYF.

There are many counts of this clonotype. V and J are TRBV20-1 and TRBJ1-5; D is perhaps TRBD1 (5 bases). The CDR3 contains 15 residues. The V gene's germline CDR1 is DFQATT and CDR2 SNEGSKA (reference sequence). Trimming took 4 bases from V and 1 from J, leaving 14 bases between them. CDR3 nucleotide sequence: TGCAGTGCTACTGCGACCGGGACCAGCAATCAGCCCCAGCATTTT. It translates to CSATATGTSNQPQHF.

This clonotype turned up a few times. The chain employs TRBV2 and TRBJ2-7; unclear D gene. The CDR3 has 12 residues. CDR1 and CDR2 (germline): SNHLY, FYNNEI. Trimming cost V 1 base and J 7 bases, with 8 bases left between them. The CDR3 bases are TGTGCCAGCAGTGAAGGGTCTATGGAGCAGTACTTC. Amino acids: CASSEGSMEQYF. Supplemented by reference TRBV2 and TRBJ2-7, the full variable domain reads EPEVTQTPSHQVTQMGQEVILRCVPISNHLYFYWYRQILGQKVEFLVSFYNNEISEKSEIFDDQFSVERPDGSNFTLKIRSTKLEDSAMYFCASSEGSMEQYFGPGTRLTVT.

This clonotype was found a few times. V and J are TRBV9 and TRBJ2-2; D gene unclear. Per germline, CDR1 SGDLS and CDR2 YYNGEE. The CDR3 length is 13 residues. The V end lost 2 bases, the J end lost 4 bases, and 6 bases lay between the germline ends. CDR3 DNA sequence: TGTGCCAGCAGCGTTTTTGGCACCGGGGAGCTGTTTTTT. This translates into CASSVFGTGELFF.

The chain combines TRBV27 with TRBJ1-2; the D gene is possibly TRBD1 (5 bases). The length of the CDR3 is 15 residues. V dropped 2 bases and J dropped 3 bases, with 13 bases sitting between them. Germline CDR1 MNHEY, CDR2 SMNVEV (reference sequence). The CDR3 spells CASSLGQGYDYGYTF. CDR3 coding DNA: TGTGCCAGCAGTTTAGGTCAGGGATATGACTATGGCTACACCTTC.

This chain connects TRBV4-2 to TRBJ2-2; D unresolved. Trimming removed 0 bases from V and 5 bases from J, with 10 bases in between. The CDR3 totals 15 residues. Germline-derived CDR1 and CDR2 are LGHNA and YNFKEQ. The CDR3 sequence: CASSQDSVGTGELFF. The CDR3 DNA reads as TGTGCCAGCAGCCAAGATTCAGTGGGGACCGGGGAGCTGTTTTTT.